These 10 T cell receptor beta chains came from one sample sequenced in a study of cytomegalovirus exposure and HLA in healthy donors (dated by TCRdb to about 2017). Library prep was done by the immunoSEQ multiplex PCR assay. A mixture of 60 forward primers for TCR Vbeta segments and 13 reverse primers for TCR Jbeta segments was used in the multiplex PCR. TCRdb limited this immuneACCESS table to in-frame rearrangements with V and J called. A share of clones is missing; checked studies link under half to unresolved V genes, and the rest is unexplained. The sample's own table lists 20,000 to 25,000 clones. Approximately 18% of the sample is held by the ten biggest clonotypes. The sequencing input was PBMCs. The receptors shown here come from a male donor in good health and CMV-seropositive.

The rearrangement uses TRBV4-2 and TRBJ2-5, with 8 nucleotides matching TRBD2. The CDR3 runs to 14 residues. Germline loops: CDR1 LGHNA, CDR2 YNFKEQ. V dropped 4 bases and J dropped 5; count of bases not matched to a gene: 6. CDR3 sequence: CASSLHGGEETQYF. In DNA form, the CDR3 reads TGTGCCAGCAGCCTACACGGGGGGGAGGAGACCCAGTACTTC.

The rearrangement uses TRBV28 and TRBJ1-2; a weak D match, TRBD1 (6 bases). Between the trimmed V and J ends, which lost 6 bases and 5 bases, there was a span of 13 bases. This CDR3 is 13 amino acids long. Germline CDR1 reads MDHEN; CDR2 reads SYDVKM. The DNA for the CDR3 is TGTGCCAGCAGCACTCCAGGGGCGTATGGCTACACCTTC. Protein: CASSTPGAYGYTF.

CDR3 nucleotide sequence: TGCAGCGCTGCTTTGGGGACAGGGGCCCCCAATGAGCAGTTCTTC. It is translated as CSAALGTGAPNEQFF. V usage is TRBV29-1 and J usage is TRBJ2-1; TRBD1 aligns across 10 bases. After removal of 7 bases from V and 6 bases from J, the junction contained 12 bases not matched to a gene. The CDR3 spans 15 residues. CDR1 is SQVTM, CDR2 ANQGSEA, per germline.

V is TRBV29-1 and J is TRBJ1-2; a weak D match, TRBD1 (5 bases). Deletions cut 3 bases from V and 6 bases from J, with 20 bases between. From germline, CDR1 is SQVTM and CDR2 ANQGSEA. This CDR3 is built from 15 residues. The CDR3, as DNA: TGCAGCGTTGATTATCAGAGCGGGACGGTGGATGGCTACACCTTC. Its protein is CSVDYQSGTVDGYTF.

The gene calls are TRBV6-1 and TRBJ1-5; possible D gene TRBD1, 6 bases. The germline V gene encodes CDR1 MNHNS and CDR2 SASEGT. The CDR3 runs to 13 residues. Trimming took off 6 bases at V and 6 bases at J, with 12 bases between the two ends. The CDR3: CASREGGFQPQHF. In DNA form, the CDR3 reads TGTGCCAGCAGGGAGGGGGGGTTTCAGCCCCAGCATTTT.

This chain uses TRBV25-1 with TRBJ2-1; 9 bases are a match to TRBD2. V dropped 7 bases and J dropped 3; count of bases not matched to a gene: 10. This CDR3 contains 16 residues. CDR1 and CDR2 from the germline V gene are MGHDK and SYGVNS. The CDR3 nucleotides read TGTGCCAGCAATAGCGGGTTAGCGGGAGTCTACAATGAGCAGTTCTTC. Residues: CASNSGLAGVYNEQFF.

This chain connects TRBV6-5 to TRBJ2-5, with 9 positions matching TRBD2. The DNA end is more similar to TRBJ2-7, so the J call may be wrong. Germline values: CDR1 MNHEY, CDR2 SVGAGI. The CDR3 is made up of 14 amino acids. The CDR3 DNA sequence: TGTGCCAGCAGGATAGCGGGAGCGGCCTACGAGCAGTACTTC. Translation gives CASRIAGAAYEQYF.

The chain links TRBV9 to TRBJ2-5; no clear D. There are 14 residues in the CDR3. Germline V lookup: CDR1 SGDLS, CDR2 YYNGEE. Trimming removed 2 bases from V and 11 bases from J, with 19 bases in between. In nucleotides, the CDR3 is TGTGCCAGCAGCGTCGAAATTTTCTCCGCGGAGCAGTACTTC. This codes for CASSVEIFSAEQYF.

The chain has TRBV2 and TRBJ1-6; D is uncertain. Germline V CDR1 and CDR2: SNHLY, FYNNEI. Deletions cut 6 bases from V and 0 bases from J, with 15 bases between. This CDR3 is 17 amino acids long. Written as DNA, the CDR3 is TGTGCCAGCAGAGATAGCCTACGGGGCTCCTATAATTCACCCCTCCACTTT. Translating gives CASRDSLRGSYNSPLHF.

V gene TRBV19 combines with J gene TRBJ1-2; D unresolved. V was clipped by 0 bases and J by 5 bases, with 13 bases between them. Germline-derived CDR1 and CDR2 are LNHDA and SQIVND (reference sequence). The CDR3 covers 15 residues. CDR3 residues: CASSIEEQAHYGYTF. CDR3 nucleotides: TGTGCCAGTAGTATAGAAGAGCAGGCACATTATGGCTACACCTTC.